These 30 T cell receptor beta chains originate from one sample sequenced in a study of T cell changes during pregnancy in multiple sclerosis. Profiled with immunoSEQ multiplex PCR; TCRdb holds only in-frame clones, not every one. The sample carries tens of thousands of clones, approximately 91% recorded once. The specimen comprised CD4+ T cells from peripheral blood mononuclear cells, sampled in the second trimester of pregnancy. These receptors were collected from a female donor with multiple sclerosis, enrolled in a pregnancy study.

The chain couples TRBV7-6 to TRBJ2-7; 8 bases map to TRBD2. The CDR3 contains 15 residues. Germline CDR1 reads SGHVS; CDR2 reads FNYEAQ. V lost 1 base to trimming and J lost 2 bases; unmatched junction nucleotides: 4. CDR3 DNA: TGTGCCAGCAGCTTAGGCAGCGGGAGTACCTACGAGCAGTACTTC. Protein product: CASSLGSGSTYEQYF.

V gene TRBV19 combines with J gene TRBJ1-5, with D tentatively TRBD1 (6 bases). Looked up from germline, CDR1 is LNHDA and CDR2 is SQIVND (reference sequence). The V end was cut by 5 bases, the J end by 9 bases, with 14 bases between. This CDR3 has 13 amino acids. The CDR3 DNA reads TGTGCCAGTAGTCGACAGGAGTACAGGCCCCAGCATTTT. Translating it yields CASSRQEYRPQHF.

There are a few counts of this clone. The chain recombines TRBV19 with TRBJ2-5; D might be TRBD2 (6 bases). This CDR3 is built from 15 residues. The germline V gene encodes CDR1 LNHDA and CDR2 SQIVND (reference sequence). Trimming took off 3 bases at V and 1 base at J, with 12 bases between the two ends. The CDR3 here is CASSITGGTQETQYF. CDR3 sequence (DNA): TGTGCCAGTAGTATTACGGGCGGGACCCAAGAGACCCAGTACTTC.

This chain links TRBV18 with TRBJ2-2, with D perhaps TRBD1 (6 bases). The CDR3 length is 16 residues. Trimming took off 1 base at V and 2 bases at J, with 11 bases between the two ends. Germline values: CDR1 KGHSH, CDR2 LQKENI. The CDR3 nucleotides read TGTGCCAGCTCACCACAAACAGGGCGTAACACCGGGGAGCTGTTTTTT. Protein: CASSPQTGRNTGELFF.

V is TRBV19 and J is TRBJ1-2; 8 nucleotides agree with TRBD1. The CDR3 is 16 amino acids. From germline, CDR1 is LNHDA and CDR2 SQIVND (reference sequence). The ends lost 0 bases at V and 4 bases at J; junction bases unmatched: 7. The CDR3 DNA reads as TGTGCCAGTAGTATAGAGGGGTCCCAGGGGGCCTATGGCTACACCTTC. Its translation is CASSIEGSQGAYGYTF. Using reference TRBV19 and TRBJ1-2 for the parts outside the CDR3, the full variable domain is DGGITQSPKYLFRKEGQNVTLSCEQNLNHDAMYWYRQDPGQGLRLIYYSQIVNDFQKGDIAEGYSVSREKKESFPLTVTSAQKNPTAFYLCASSIEGSQGAYGYTFGSGTRLTVV.

The rearrangement joins TRBV7-9 to TRBJ2-3; 8 bases fit TRBD1. Unmatched junction bases numbered 7, after V lost 3 bases and J lost 5 bases. This CDR3 comprises 15 residues. Looked up from germline, CDR1 is SEHNR and CDR2 is FQNEAQ (reference sequence). As DNA, the CDR3 is TGTGCCAGCAGCTTGGACAGGGTTTTCGGAGATACGCAGTATTTT. Translating gives CASSLDRVFGDTQYF.

This CDR3 is CATDRDRGLNGYTF. DNA of the CDR3: TGTGCCACCGACCGGGACAGGGGATTAAATGGCTACACCTTC. The gene calls are TRBV2 and TRBJ1-2; 10 nucleotides line up with TRBD1. The CDR3 loop spans 14 amino acids. Germline V CDR1 and CDR2: SNHLY, FYNNEI. J gave up 6 bases and V 10 bases, and 11 bases lay outside the gene matches.

CDR3 sequence reads: CASSLGASLQDTQYF. The CDR3 DNA follows: TGCGCCAGCAGCCTAGGGGCTAGTTTGCAAGATACGCAGTATTTT. The rearrangement uses TRBV5-1 and TRBJ2-3; a possible D gene is TRBD1 (5 bases). The CDR3 loop spans 15 amino acids. The germline V gene encodes CDR1 SGHRS and CDR2 YFSETQ. Between the trimmed V and J ends, which lost 4 bases and 5 bases, there was a span of 17 bases.

The chain recombines TRBV19 with TRBJ2-1, with 11 bases fitting TRBD2. Losses at the gene ends were 1 base for V and 10 bases for J; bases not matched to a gene: 12. The CDR3 loop spans 17 amino acids. Germline V gives CDR1 LNHDA, CDR2 SQIVND (reference sequence). Written as DNA, the CDR3 is TGTGCCAGTAGTATAGGGGCTAGCGGGGGGAGGGTAGGCGAGCAGTTCTTC. This encodes CASSIGASGGRVGEQFF.

The genes are TRBV29-1 and TRBJ2-5; D is uncertain. This CDR3 is built from 11 residues. Germline V CDR1 and CDR2: SQVTM, ANQGSEA. Trimming left V 7 bases short and J 5 bases short, with 11 bases between. The CDR3: CSALRYETQYF. The CDR3 DNA reads as TGCAGCGCCCTGAGATACGAGACCCAGTACTTC.

This chain joins TRBV11-3 and TRBJ2-7; maybe TRBD2 (5 bases). Germline lookup yields CDR1 SGHNT and CDR2 YENEEA. This CDR3 spans 13 amino acids. Trimming cost V 5 bases and J 6 bases, with 14 bases left between them. The DNA of the CDR3 is TGTGCCAGCAGCCCCCCCCGGGGTGGCGAGCAGTACTTC. The encoded protein is CASSPPRGGEQYF.

The chain links TRBV10-1 to TRBJ1-2, with D perhaps TRBD1 (6 bases). Germline assignment: CDR1 WNHNN and CDR2 SYGVQD (reference sequence). The CDR3 contains 17 residues. Trimming cost V 0 bases and J 8 bases, with 22 bases left between them. In nucleotides, the CDR3 is TGCGCCAGCAGTGAGTCGGGCGGGCCGACAGGTATGTGGGGCTACACCTTC. Protein product: CASSESGGPTGMWGYTF.

The genes are TRBV5-1 and TRBJ1-1; tentatively, D is TRBD1 (5 bases). The length of the CDR3 is 14 residues. CDR1 is SGHRS, CDR2 YFSETQ, per germline. Trimming removed 4 bases at V and 5 bases at J, with 15 bases between. The CDR3 protein is CASSDHTGNTEAFF. The CDR3 nucleotides are TGCGCCAGCAGCGACCACACAGGAAATACTGAAGCTTTCTTT.

The V and J genes are TRBV11-2 and TRBJ2-7, with D perhaps matching TRBD2 (6 bases). The CDR3 is 16 amino acids. The germline V gene has CDR1 SGHAT and CDR2 FQNNGV. V lost 5 bases, J lost 3 bases, and 20 bases lay in between. The CDR3 bases are TGTGCCAGCAGCCCACTAGCTCGGCGTGGTGACTACGAGCAGTACTTC. Translating it yields CASSPLARRGDYEQYF.

The CDR3 coding sequence is TGCGCCAGCAGCCAAGATGTGGCCCATAAGGAGGACGAGCAGTACTTC. It encodes CASSQDVAHKEDEQYF. This chain connects TRBV4-1 to TRBJ2-7; D is possibly TRBD2 (5 bases). Looked up from germline, CDR1 is MGHRA and CDR2 is YSYEKL. The CDR3 consists of 16 residues. The germline V and J ends were trimmed by 0 bases and 5 bases, with 17 bases remaining between them.

This clone was recorded once. The chain couples TRBV7-2 to TRBJ1-3; D is uncertain. The germline V gene has CDR1 SGHTA and CDR2 FQGNSA. Between the trimmed V and J ends, which lost 5 bases and 0 bases, there was a span of 11 bases. CDR3 size: 15 residues. DNA of the CDR3: TGTGCCAGCAGCCCCACACCCAACTCTGGAAACACCATATATTTT. It encodes CASSPTPNSGNTIYF.

The CDR3 nucleotides are TGTGCCAGCAGCGACTGGGGGACTAGCGGGAGGGGTGAGACCCAGTACTTC. Its translation: CASSDWGTSGRGETQYF. This rearrangement joins TRBV9 to TRBJ2-5; 16 positions match TRBD2. The CDR3 has 17 residues. The V segment lost 3 bases and the J segment 5 bases; nucleotides outside the gene matches: 7. The V gene's germline CDR1 is SGDLS and CDR2 YYNGEE.

The genes are TRBV2 and TRBJ2-7, with D unresolved. This CDR3 spans 14 amino acids. Germline assignment: CDR1 SNHLY and CDR2 FYNNEI. The V end lost 4 bases, the J end lost 2 bases, and 12 bases lay between the germline ends. The CDR3 is CASSGNGATYEQYF. The CDR3 region has the DNA TGTGCCAGCAGTGGTAACGGAGCGACCTACGAGCAGTACTTC.

V is TRBV2 and J is TRBJ2-7, with D unresolved. Germline CDR1 SNHLY, CDR2 FYNNEI. V was clipped by 4 bases and J by 0 bases, with 19 bases between them. The CDR3 is 17 amino acids. CDR3 in amino acids: CASSGPLVFPYSYEQYF. CDR3 coding DNA: TGTGCCAGCAGTGGGCCTCTAGTTTTTCCCTACTCCTACGAGCAGTACTTC.

The rearrangement links TRBV5-4 to TRBJ2-1; 9 bases are a match to TRBD2. Germline values: CDR1 SGHNT, CDR2 YYREEE (reference sequence). Unmatched junction bases numbered 1, after V lost 0 bases and J lost 3 bases. The CDR3 contains 15 residues. This CDR3 is CASSLELAGYNEQFF. As DNA, the CDR3 is TGTGCCAGCAGCTTGGAACTAGCGGGCTACAATGAGCAGTTCTTC. Based on the CDR3 plus reference TRBV5-4 and TRBJ2-1, the full variable domain is ETGVTQSPTHLIKTRGQQVTLRCSSQSGHNTVSWYQQALGQGPQFIFQYYREEENGRGNFPPRFSGLQFPNYSSELNVNALELDDSALYLCASSLELAGYNEQFFGPGTRLTVL.

This chain joins TRBV4-1 and TRBJ2-7; 12 bases fit TRBD2. Unmatched junction bases numbered 23, after V lost 1 base and J lost 7 bases. The CDR3 covers 21 residues. In germline, CDR1 is MGHRA, CDR2 YSYEKL. CDR3: CASSQGLISNGLAGTTKEQYF. The CDR3 DNA is TGCGCCAGCAGCCAAGGTCTCATTTCCAACGGACTAGCGGGAACTACGAAGGAGCAGTACTTC.

This chain links TRBV18 with TRBJ1-2; TRBD1 agrees at 10 bases. Germline assignment: CDR1 KGHSH and CDR2 LQKENI. The CDR3 sequence is 15 residues long. V lost 3 bases and J lost 3; bases outside the gene matches: 4. Here the CDR3 DNA reads TGTGCCAGCTCACCTCGACAGGGGGCGGACTATGGCTACACCTTC. Translated, it gives CASSPRQGADYGYTF.

Only one count was recorded for this clone. The chain joins TRBV5-4 to TRBJ1-1; D is unclear. The CDR3 runs 14 residues. CDR1 and CDR2 (germline): SGHNT, YYREEE (reference sequence). V lost 0 bases, J lost 1 base, and 7 bases lay in between. The CDR3 protein is CASSLESGNTEAFF. As DNA, the CDR3 is TGTGCCAGCAGCTTGGAATCCGGGAACACTGAAGCTTTCTTT.

The chain employs TRBV4-3 and TRBJ1-1, with D uncertain. Germline V gene sequence: CDR1 LGHNA, CDR2 YSLEER. This CDR3 contains 14 residues. V lost 0 bases to trimming and J lost 6 bases, with 11 bases between them. This CDR3 reads CASSQESLGAEAFF. The CDR3 DNA reads TGCGCCAGCAGCCAAGAATCCCTGGGAGCTGAAGCTTTCTTT.

The rearrangement joins TRBV5-1 to TRBJ2-1; maybe TRBD2 (7 bases). The V gene's germline CDR1 is SGHRS and CDR2 YFSETQ. The V end was cut by 0 bases, the J end by 8 bases, with 24 bases between. This CDR3 is 18 amino acids long. As DNA, the CDR3 is TGCGCCAGCAGCTTGGCTAGGGGGGCGGAGGCGGGAGCCCATGAGCAGTTCTTC. As protein: CASSLARGAEAGAHEQFF.

The chain links TRBV27 to TRBJ1-1, with TRBD1 matching over 7 bases. CDR1 and CDR2 from the germline V gene are MNHEY and SMNVEV (reference sequence). V lost 5 bases and J lost 2; bases outside the gene matches: 8. The CDR3 has 15 residues. The CDR3 loop reads CASSPRTGRNTEAFF. In DNA, the CDR3 is TGTGCCAGCAGTCCAAGGACAGGTCGAAACACTGAAGCTTTCTTT.

The chain has TRBV16 and TRBJ2-7; no firm D call. The germline V gene has CDR1 KGHSY and CDR2 FQNENV. Trimming left V 1 base short and J 3 bases short, with 13 bases between. CDR3 length: 15 residues. CDR3: CASSQFTPGHYEQYF. CDR3 nucleotide sequence: TGTGCCAGCAGCCAATTCACTCCAGGCCACTACGAGCAGTACTTC.

The chain carries TRBV10-3 and TRBJ2-5, with a possible D match to TRBD2 (6 bases). The CDR3 covers 15 residues. V was trimmed by 8 bases and J by 3 bases, leaving 19 bases between them. Germline V gives CDR1 ENHRY, CDR2 SYGVKD. CDR3 in DNA: TGTGCCATCGCTTCGGTAGCGGTGACGAAAGAGACCCAGTACTTC. It codes for CAIASVAVTKETQYF.

J is TRBJ2-1 and V is TRBV11-2; 16 nucleotides match TRBD2. V shed 3 bases and J 3 bases; nucleotides not matched to a gene: 8. The CDR3 has 19 amino acids. CDR1 and CDR2 (germline): SGHAT, FQNNGV. Here the CDR3 reads CASSFLGLAGGPGYNEQFF. The CDR3 nucleotides read TGTGCCAGCAGCTTCTTGGGACTAGCGGGAGGGCCGGGCTACAATGAGCAGTTCTTC. Full variable domain (missing parts from reference TRBV11-2 and TRBJ2-1): EAGVAQSPRYKIIEKRQSVAFWCNPISGHATLYWYQQILGQGPKLLIQFQNNGVVDDSQLPKDRFSAERLKGVDSTLKIQPAKLEDSAVYLCASSFLGLAGGPGYNEQFFGPGTRLTVL.

This sequence joins TRBV5-6 and TRBJ2-7; TRBD1 aligns across 7 bases. Looked up from germline, CDR1 is SGHDT and CDR2 is YYEEEE. The CDR3 length is 15 residues. The V gene end was trimmed by 4 bases and the J gene end by 2 bases; junction bases not matched to a gene: 9. The CDR3 loop reads CASSGADRATYEQYF. The CDR3 region has the DNA TGTGCCAGCAGCGGGGCAGACAGGGCCACCTACGAGCAGTACTTC.